This T cell receptor beta chain was identified in a study of T-cell reconstitution after alpha-beta-depleted transplantation in children. Using unique molecular identifiers, the investigators prepared the TCRbeta library. MiXCR was run by TCRdb on the PCR reads, yielding one entry per CDR3 protein. The sample carries approximately 500,000 distinct CDR3 sequences, 10% recorded once. This clonotype was seen a few times. Germline lookup yields CDR1 DFQATT and CDR2 SNEGSKA (reference sequence). Trimming cost V 1 base and J 0 bases; bases outside gene matches: 2. CDR3 size: 16 residues. J is TRBJ2-7 and V is TRBV20-1; 14 nucleotides match TRBD2. This clonotype originated in a child aged 2 to 10 with inherited bone marrow failure, due to receive a stem cell transplant. Sample: PBMCs, taken before TCRalphabeta/CD19-depleted stem cell transplant. The CDR3 coding sequence is TGCAGTGCTAGAGGGACTAGCGGGAGGTTCTCCTACGAGCAGTACTTC. It encodes CSARGTSGRFSYEQYF.